Sequencing of this T cell receptor (beta chain) was carried out in a study of blood T cell repertoires in COVID-19. Assay: immunoSEQ multiplex PCR; the TCRdb copy retains only in-frame clones and omits some. The profile shows about 300,000 clones, 85% to 90% of them singletons. Participants' own reports of clinical history determined their cohort assignment. This clone was detected once. The source is a man younger than 45 who had recovered from COVID-19. The specimen sequenced was PBMCs or T cells enriched from blood (not recorded which).

The CDR3 reads CASSLSQGPYYEQYF. The DNA of the CDR3 is TGTGCCAGCAGTTTATCGCAGGGGCCGTACTACGAGCAGTACTTC. The chain couples TRBV25-1 to TRBJ2-7, with D possibly being TRBD1 (6 bases). V lost 5 bases and J 3 bases, leaving 17 bases between the germline ends. This CDR3 contains 15 residues. CDR1 is MGHDK, CDR2 SYGVNS, per germline.